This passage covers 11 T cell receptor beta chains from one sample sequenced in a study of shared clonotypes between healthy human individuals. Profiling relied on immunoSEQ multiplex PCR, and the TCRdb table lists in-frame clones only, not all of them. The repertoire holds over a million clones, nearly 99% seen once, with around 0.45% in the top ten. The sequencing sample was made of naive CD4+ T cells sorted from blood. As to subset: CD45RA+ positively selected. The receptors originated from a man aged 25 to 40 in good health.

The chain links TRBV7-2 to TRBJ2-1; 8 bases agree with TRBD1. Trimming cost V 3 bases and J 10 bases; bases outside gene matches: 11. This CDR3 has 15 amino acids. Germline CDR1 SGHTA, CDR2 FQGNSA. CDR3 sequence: CASSLYNGQGVEQFF. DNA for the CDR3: TGTGCCAGCAGCTTGTACAATGGACAGGGTGTAGAGCAGTTCTTC.

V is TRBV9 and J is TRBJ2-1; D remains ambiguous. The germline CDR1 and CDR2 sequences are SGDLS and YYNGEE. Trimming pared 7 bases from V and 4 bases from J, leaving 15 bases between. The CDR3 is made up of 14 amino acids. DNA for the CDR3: TGTGCCAGCGGAGTAGCTAGTAATTACAATGAGCAGTTCTTC. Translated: CASGVASNYNEQFF.

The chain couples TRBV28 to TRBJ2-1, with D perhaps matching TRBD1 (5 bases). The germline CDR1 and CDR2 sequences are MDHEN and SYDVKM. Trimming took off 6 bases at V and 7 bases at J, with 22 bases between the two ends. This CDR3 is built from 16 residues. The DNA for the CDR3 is TGTGCCAGCAGCCGGTGGGCAGGGTCGCCTCGTAATGAGCAGTTCTTC. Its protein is CASSRWAGSPRNEQFF. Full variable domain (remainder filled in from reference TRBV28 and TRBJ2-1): DVKVTQSSRYLVKRTGEKVFLECVQDMDHENMFWYRQDPGLGLRLIYFSYDVKMKEKGDIPEGYSVSREKKERFSLILESASTNQTSMYLCASSRWAGSPRNEQFFGPGTRLTVL.

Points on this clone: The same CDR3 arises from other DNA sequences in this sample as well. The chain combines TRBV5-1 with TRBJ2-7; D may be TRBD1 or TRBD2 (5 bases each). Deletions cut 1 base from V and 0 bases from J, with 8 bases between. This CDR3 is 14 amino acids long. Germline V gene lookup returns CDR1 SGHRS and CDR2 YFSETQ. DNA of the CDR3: TGCGCCAGCAGCTTGAAGGGGAGCTCCTACGAGCAGTACTTC. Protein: CASSLKGSSYEQYF.

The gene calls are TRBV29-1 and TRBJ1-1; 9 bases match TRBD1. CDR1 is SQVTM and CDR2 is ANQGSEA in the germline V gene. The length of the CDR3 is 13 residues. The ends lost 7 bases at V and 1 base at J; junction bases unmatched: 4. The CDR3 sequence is CSATGGPNTEAFF. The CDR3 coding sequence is TGCAGCGCGACAGGGGGACCGAACACTGAAGCTTTCTTT.

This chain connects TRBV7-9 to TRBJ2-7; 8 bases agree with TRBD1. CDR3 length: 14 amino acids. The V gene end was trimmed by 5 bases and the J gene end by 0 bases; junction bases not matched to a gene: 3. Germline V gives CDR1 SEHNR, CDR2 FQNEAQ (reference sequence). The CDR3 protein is CASSIDRGSYEQYF. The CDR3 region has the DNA TGTGCCAGCAGCATCGACAGGGGCTCCTACGAGCAGTACTTC.

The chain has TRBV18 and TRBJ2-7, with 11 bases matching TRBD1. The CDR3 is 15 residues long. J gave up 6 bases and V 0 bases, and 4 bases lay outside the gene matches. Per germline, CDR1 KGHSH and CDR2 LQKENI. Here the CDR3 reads CASSPPVDRGLEQYF. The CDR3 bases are TGTGCCAGCTCACCACCCGTGGACAGGGGGCTCGAGCAGTACTTC.

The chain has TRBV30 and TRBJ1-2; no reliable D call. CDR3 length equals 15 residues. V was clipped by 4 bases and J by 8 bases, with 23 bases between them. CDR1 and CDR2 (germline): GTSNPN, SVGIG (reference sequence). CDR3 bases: TGTGCCTGGATTTTCGAAGCAACCCAGGTTAAGGGCTACACCTTC. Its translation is CAWIFEATQVKGYTF.

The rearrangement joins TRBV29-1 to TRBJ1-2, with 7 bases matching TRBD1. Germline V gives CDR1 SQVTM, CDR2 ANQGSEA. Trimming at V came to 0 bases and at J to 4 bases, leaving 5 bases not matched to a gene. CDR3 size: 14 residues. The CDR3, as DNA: TGCAGCGTTGAAGATACCGGGACAGCCTATGGCTACACCTTC. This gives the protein CSVEDTGTAYGYTF.

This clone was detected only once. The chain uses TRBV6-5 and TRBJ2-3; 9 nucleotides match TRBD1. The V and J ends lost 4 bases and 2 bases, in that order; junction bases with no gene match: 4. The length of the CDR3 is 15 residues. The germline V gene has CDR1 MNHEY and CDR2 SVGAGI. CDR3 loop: CASSLTGGPTDTQYF. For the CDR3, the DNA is TGTGCCAGCAGTTTAACAGGGGGCCCCACAGATACGCAGTATTTT.

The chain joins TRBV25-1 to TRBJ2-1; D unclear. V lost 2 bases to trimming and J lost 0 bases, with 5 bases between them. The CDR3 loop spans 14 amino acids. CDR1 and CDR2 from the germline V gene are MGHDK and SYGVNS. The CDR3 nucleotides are TGTGCCAGCAGTGAACCCCGCTCCTACAATGAGCAGTTCTTC. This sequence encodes CASSEPRSYNEQFF.